Here is one T cell receptor (beta chain) with its context. Library preparation (for TCRbeta) was performed with unique molecular identifiers. TCRdb called the PCR reads again in MiXCR, with one record for every CDR3 protein. The table shows 500,000 to 600,000 distinct CDR3 sequences, with 15% to 20% occurring only once. This sample stems from a study of T-cell reconstitution after alpha-beta-depleted transplantation in children. V was shortened by 5 bases and J by 0 bases, with 11 bases between the two germline ends. CDR3 size: 15 residues. The V call is TRBV12-3 or TRBV12-4, the J call TRBJ2-1, with no clear D. This TCR derives from a human donor who donated a stem cell graft to a child with acute lymphoblastic leukemia. Specimen: PBMCs from the stem cell graft donor, collected from the stem cell graft. The CDR3 region has the DNA TGTGCCAGCAGTCCACTATCTAGCTCCTACAATGAGCAGTTCTTC. This sequence encodes CASSPLSSSYNEQFF.